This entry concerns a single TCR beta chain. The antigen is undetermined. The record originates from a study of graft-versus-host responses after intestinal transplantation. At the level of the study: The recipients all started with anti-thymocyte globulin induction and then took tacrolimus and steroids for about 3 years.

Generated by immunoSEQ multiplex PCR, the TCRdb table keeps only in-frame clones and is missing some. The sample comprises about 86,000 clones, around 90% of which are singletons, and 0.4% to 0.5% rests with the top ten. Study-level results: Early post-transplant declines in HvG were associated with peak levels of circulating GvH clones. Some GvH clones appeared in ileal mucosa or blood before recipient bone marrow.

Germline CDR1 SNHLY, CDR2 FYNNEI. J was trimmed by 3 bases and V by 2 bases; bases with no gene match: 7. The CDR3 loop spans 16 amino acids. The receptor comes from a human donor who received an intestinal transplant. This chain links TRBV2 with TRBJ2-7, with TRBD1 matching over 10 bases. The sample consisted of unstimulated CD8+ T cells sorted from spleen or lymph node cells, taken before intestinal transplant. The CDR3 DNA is TGTGCCAGCAGTGAAACACGGACAGGGGGAAACTACGAGCAGTACTTC. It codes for CASSETRTGGNYEQYF.